Listed below are T cell receptor beta chains from one sample, sequenced in a study of monozygotic twins with cystic fibrosis. The table came from immunoSEQ multiplex PCR; TCRdb's copy has only in-frame clones and leaves some out. This sample has 30,000 or so clones, with approximately 92% found just once. Sequencing input: blood. All receptors derive from a girl aged 2 to 9 with cystic fibrosis. Both conserved end residues are part of each CDR3. A D gene is named only where the DNA matches it firmly. The size entry is marked missing in some rows and otherwise reads once, few, many or a size class.

v_gene: TRBV11-2; abundance: NA; d_gene: NA; j_gene: TRBJ1-2; CDR3aa: CASSRVAAAGYTF; CDR3nt: TGTGCCAGCAGCCGCGTAGCGGCGGCTGGCTACACCTTC
v_gene: TRBV13; abundance: NA; d_gene: TRBD1; j_gene: TRBJ2-1; CDR3aa: CASSLGLGTGVYNEQFF; CDR3nt: TGTGCCAGCAGCTTAGGCCTTGGGACAGGCGTATACAATGAGCAGTTCTTC
v_gene: TRBV9; abundance: NA; d_gene: NA; j_gene: TRBJ1-2; CDR3aa: CASSVAPGSPNYGYTF; CDR3nt: TGTGCCAGCAGCGTGGCCCCGGGATCCCCTAACTATGGCTACACCTTC
v_gene: TRBV4-1; abundance: NA; d_gene: NA; j_gene: TRBJ2-5; CDR3aa: CASSQDSVAQQETQYF; CDR3nt: TGCGCCAGCAGCCAAGATTCGGTCGCGCAGCAAGAGACCCAGTACTTC
v_gene: TRBV30; abundance: NA; d_gene: NA; j_gene: TRBJ1-2; CDR3aa: CAWSSRKEGVRWGYTF; CDR3nt: TGTGCCTGGAGTTCCCGCAAAGAGGGGGTCCGATGGGGCTACACCTTC
v_gene: TRBV7-8; abundance: NA; d_gene: TRBD1; j_gene: TRBJ1-3; CDR3aa: CASSLGVTGVAGNTIYF; CDR3nt: TGTGCCAGCAGCTTAGGGGTTACAGGGGTGGCTGGAAACACCATATATTTT
v_gene: TRBV5-4; abundance: NA; d_gene: TRBD1; j_gene: TRBJ1-6; CDR3aa: CASSTSGQGRNSPLHF; CDR3nt: TGTGCCAGCAGCACTTCGGGACAGGGAAGGAATTCACCCCTCCACTTT
v_gene: TRBV19; abundance: NA; d_gene: NA; j_gene: TRBJ1-2; CDR3aa: CASSIDRIYGYTF; CDR3nt: TGTGCCAGTAGTATAGACAGGATCTATGGCTACACCTTC
v_gene: TRBV4-1; abundance: once; d_gene: TRBD1; j_gene: TRBJ1-5; CDR3aa: CASSHEGQGGNQPQHF; CDR3nt: TGCGCCAGCAGCCACGAAGGACAGGGTGGAAATCAGCCCCAGCATTTT
v_gene: TRBV2; abundance: NA; d_gene: NA; j_gene: TRBJ2-3; CDR3aa: CASSVDSSPDTQYF; CDR3nt: TGTGCCAGCAGTGTGGACTCTTCCCCAGATACGCAGTATTTT
v_gene: TRBV28; abundance: NA; d_gene: NA; j_gene: TRBJ2-7; CDR3aa: CASREPGDGNPYEQYF; CDR3nt: TGTGCCAGCAGGGAACCAGGGGACGGGAATCCCTACGAGCAGTACTTC
v_gene: TRBV12-5; abundance: once; d_gene: NA; j_gene: TRBJ2-3; CDR3aa: CASGLTAERTDTQYF; CDR3nt: TGTGCTAGTGGTTTGACCGCGGAGCGCACAGATACGCAGTATTTT
v_gene: TRBV5-1; abundance: NA; d_gene: TRBD1; j_gene: TRBJ2-6; CDR3aa: CASSLGQGSNVLTF; CDR3nt: TGCGCCAGCAGCTTGGGACAGGGTTCCAACGTCCTGACTTTC
v_gene: TRBV7-2; abundance: NA; d_gene: NA; j_gene: TRBJ1-5; CDR3aa: CASSLAQGSNQPQHF; CDR3nt: TGTGCCAGCAGCTTAGCTCAGGGGAGCAATCAGCCCCAGCATTTT
v_gene: TRBV6-1; abundance: NA; d_gene: NA; j_gene: TRBJ2-7; CDR3aa: CASSDGGPYEQYF; CDR3nt: TGTGCCAGCAGTGATGGAGGCCCCTACGAGCAGTACTTC
v_gene: TRBV5-1; abundance: NA; d_gene: TRBD2; j_gene: TRBJ2-1; CDR3aa: CASSLASSGGYNEQFF; CDR3nt: TGCGCCAGCAGCTTGGCTTCTAGCGGGGGGTACAATGAGCAGTTCTTC
v_gene: TRBV5-4; abundance: once; d_gene: TRBD2; j_gene: TRBJ2-7; CDR3aa: CASSLGREYYEQYF; CDR3nt: TGTGCCAGCAGCTTAGGGAGGGAATACTACGAGCAGTACTTC
v_gene: TRBV29-1; abundance: NA; d_gene: TRBD1; j_gene: TRBJ2-1; CDR3aa: CSVAGTGNGNEQFF; CDR3nt: TGCAGCGTTGCCGGGACAGGGAACGGCAATGAGCAGTTCTTC
v_gene: TRBV29-1; abundance: NA; d_gene: NA; j_gene: TRBJ2-3; CDR3aa: CSVASGAGYF; CDR3nt: NA
v_gene: TRBV4-1; abundance: once; d_gene: TRBD1; j_gene: TRBJ1-1; CDR3aa: CASSQGQGTEAFF; CDR3nt: TGCGCCAGCAGCCAAGGACAGGGGACTGAAGCTTTCTTT
v_gene: TRBV5-1; abundance: NA; d_gene: NA; j_gene: TRBJ2-1; CDR3aa: CASSLESSIRNNEQFF; CDR3nt: TGCGCCAGCAGCTTGGAGTCCTCCATTCGTAACAATGAGCAGTTCTTC
v_gene: TRBV28; abundance: NA; d_gene: TRBD2; j_gene: TRBJ2-3; CDR3aa: CASSYISGSDSTDTQYF; CDR3nt: TGTGCCAGCAGTTACATAAGCGGGAGTGATAGCACAGATACGCAGTATTTT
v_gene: TRBV10-3; abundance: NA; d_gene: NA; j_gene: TRBJ1-1; CDR3aa: CAISFTQNTEAFF; CDR3nt: TGTGCCATCAGTTTTACTCAGAACACTGAAGCTTTCTTT
v_gene: TRBV13; abundance: few; d_gene: NA; j_gene: TRBJ1-2; CDR3aa: CASSLRGDGYTF; CDR3nt: TGTGCCAGCAGCTTGCGGGGTGATGGCTACACCTTC
v_gene: TRBV27; abundance: NA; d_gene: TRBD1; j_gene: TRBJ2-3; CDR3aa: CASSLGIGTADTQYF; CDR3nt: TGTGCCAGCAGTTTAGGGATCGGGACAGCAGATACGCAGTATTTT
v_gene: TRBV11-2; abundance: NA; d_gene: NA; j_gene: TRBJ1-2; CDR3aa: CASSFRAYGYTF; CDR3nt: TGTGCCAGCAGCTTCCGGGCCTATGGCTACACCTTC
v_gene: TRBV14; abundance: NA; d_gene: NA; j_gene: TRBJ2-7; CDR3aa: CASSPWGDSGEQYF; CDR3nt: TGTGCCAGCAGCCCCTGGGGGGATAGCGGAGAGCAGTACTTC
v_gene: TRBV5-5; abundance: few; d_gene: NA; j_gene: TRBJ1-2; CDR3aa: CASSLAGNGYTF; CDR3nt: TGTGCCAGCAGCTTGGCAGGGAATGGCTACACCTTC
v_gene: TRBV7-9; abundance: NA; d_gene: NA; j_gene: TRBJ2-3; CDR3aa: CASSLIARGGDTQYF; CDR3nt: TGTGCCAGCAGCTTAATCGCCAGGGGAGGGGATACGCAGTATTTT
v_gene: TRBV30; abundance: NA; d_gene: NA; j_gene: TRBJ2-7; CDR3aa: CAWTGGLRDEQYF; CDR3nt: TGTGCCTGGACCGGGGGCCTCCGGGACGAGCAGTACTTC
v_gene: TRBV7-8; abundance: NA; d_gene: NA; j_gene: TRBJ2-1; CDR3aa: CASSFNHNEQFF; CDR3nt: TGTGCCAGCAGCTTCAACCACAATGAGCAGTTCTTC
v_gene: TRBV5-1; abundance: once; d_gene: NA; j_gene: TRBJ2-7; CDR3aa: CASSWAPPAETYEQYF; CDR3nt: TGCGCCAGCAGCTGGGCCCCTCCCGCAGAAACCTACGAGCAGTACTTC
v_gene: TRBV11-3; abundance: NA; d_gene: TRBD1; j_gene: TRBJ2-7; CDR3aa: CASGGRDRAPYEQYF; CDR3nt: TGTGCCAGCGGCGGCCGGGACAGGGCCCCCTACGAGCAGTACTTC
v_gene: TRBV6-1; abundance: NA; d_gene: NA; j_gene: TRBJ1-1; CDR3aa: CASSERKGRGTEAFF; CDR3nt: TGTGCCAGCAGTGAAAGAAAGGGGCGGGGGACTGAAGCTTTCTTT
v_gene: TRBV20-1; abundance: NA; d_gene: NA; j_gene: TRBJ1-2; CDR3aa: CSATSSGYTF; CDR3nt: TGCAGTGCTACTTCGAGTGGCTACACCTTC
v_gene: TRBV19; abundance: NA; d_gene: NA; j_gene: TRBJ2-2; CDR3aa: CASYAGFPGELFF; CDR3nt: TGTGCCAGTTATGCAGGGTTTCCCGGGGAGCTGTTTTTT
v_gene: TRBV5-1; abundance: NA; d_gene: NA; j_gene: TRBJ1-1; CDR3aa: CASSLDRYAEAFF; CDR3nt: TGCGCCAGCAGCTTAGACAGGTACGCTGAAGCTTTCTTT
v_gene: TRBV4-1; abundance: NA; d_gene: TRBD1; j_gene: TRBJ2-7; CDR3aa: CASSPRTGEEQYF; CDR3nt: TGCGCCAGCAGCCCCCGGACAGGAGAGGAGCAGTACTTC
v_gene: TRBV5-4; abundance: NA; d_gene: NA; j_gene: TRBJ2-3; CDR3aa: CASSSTDTQYF; CDR3nt: TGTGCCAGCAGCTCCACAGATACGCAGTATTTT
v_gene: TRBV10-3; abundance: NA; d_gene: TRBD1; j_gene: TRBJ2-7; CDR3aa: CAISESGDRGRYVQYF; CDR3nt: TGTGCCATCAGTGAGTCGGGGGACAGGGGGCGGTACGTGCAGTACTTC
v_gene: TRBV5-3; abundance: once; d_gene: TRBD1; j_gene: TRBJ1-1; CDR3aa: CASSSRQGGYTEAFF; CDR3nt: TGTGCCAGCAGCTCCCGACAGGGTGGTTACACTGAAGCTTTCTTT
v_gene: TRBV11-1; abundance: NA; d_gene: TRBD1; j_gene: TRBJ1-1; CDR3aa: CASSLGTGRGKAFF; CDR3nt: TGTGCCAGCAGCTTAGGGACAGGGCGAGGAAAAGCTTTCTTT
v_gene: TRBV19; abundance: NA; d_gene: NA; j_gene: TRBJ1-6; CDR3aa: CASSPNEGRVSPLHF; CDR3nt: TGTGCCAGTAGTCCAAACGAGGGTCGCGTATCACCCCTCCACTTT
v_gene: TRBV29-1; abundance: NA; d_gene: NA; j_gene: TRBJ1-5; CDR3aa: CSFSAGDDEPQHF; CDR3nt: TGCAGCTTCTCGGCGGGGGATGATGAGCCCCAGCATTTT
v_gene: TRBV13; abundance: NA; d_gene: NA; j_gene: TRBJ2-7; CDR3aa: CASSSFQYEQYF; CDR3nt: TGTGCCAGCAGCTCCTTCCAATACGAGCAGTACTTC
v_gene: TRBV28; abundance: NA; d_gene: TRBD1; j_gene: TRBJ1-6; CDR3aa: CASSAPGQEYSPLHF; CDR3nt: TGTGCCAGCAGTGCCCCGGGACAGGAGTATTCACCCCTCCACTTT
v_gene: TRBV5-1; abundance: NA; d_gene: TRBD1; j_gene: TRBJ2-2; CDR3aa: CASSLAGTGAISELFF; CDR3nt: TGCGCCAGCAGCTTGGCGGGGACAGGGGCCATTTCGGAGCTGTTTTTT
v_gene: TRBV9; abundance: NA; d_gene: NA; j_gene: TRBJ2-5; CDR3aa: CASSPRSYEETQYF; CDR3nt: TGTGCCAGCAGCCCCCGAAGTTACGAAGAGACCCAGTACTTC
v_gene: TRBV4-1; abundance: few; d_gene: NA; j_gene: TRBJ1-3; CDR3aa: CASSVHPWAGNTIYF; CDR3nt: TGCGCCAGCAGCGTACACCCATGGGCTGGAAACACCATATATTTT
v_gene: TRBV7-2; abundance: NA; d_gene: NA; j_gene: TRBJ2-7; CDR3aa: CASTSTVEQYF; CDR3nt: TGTGCCAGCACCTCAACGGTTGAGCAGTACTTC
v_gene: TRBV7-6; abundance: NA; d_gene: TRBD1; j_gene: TRBJ2-1; CDR3aa: CASSLQGASYNEQFF; CDR3nt: TGTGCCAGCAGCCTCCAGGGGGCCTCCTACAATGAGCAGTTCTTC
v_gene: TRBV29-1; abundance: NA; d_gene: NA; j_gene: TRBJ1-1; CDR3aa: CSVEKAGDTEAFF; CDR3nt: TGCAGCGTTGAAAAAGCAGGGGACACTGAAGCTTTCTTT